This T cell receptor (beta chain) derives from a study of blood T cell repertoires in COVID-19. In the study overall: The origin of the acute and convalescent COVID-19 samples was the United States, Italy and Spain.

The V gene end was trimmed by 3 bases and the J gene end by 2 bases; junction bases not matched to a gene: 3. In germline, CDR1 is SGHAT, CDR2 FQDESV (reference sequence). This CDR3 has 15 amino acids. The method was immunoSEQ multiplex PCR; TCRdb's version includes in-frame clones alone and lacks a portion of them. Altogether around 140,000 clones are present, roughly 81% being singletons, with the ten largest covering about 3.7%. J is TRBJ2-7 and V is TRBV11-1, with 11 bases identical to TRBD1. Sequences were obtained from PBMCs or T cells enriched from blood (not recorded which). This clonotype was obtained from a woman aged 50 to 65 with acute COVID-19. CDR3 bases: TGTGCCAGCAGCTTCGGGACAGGGGGGGCCTACGAGCAGTACTTC. Translation gives CASSFGTGGAYEQYF.